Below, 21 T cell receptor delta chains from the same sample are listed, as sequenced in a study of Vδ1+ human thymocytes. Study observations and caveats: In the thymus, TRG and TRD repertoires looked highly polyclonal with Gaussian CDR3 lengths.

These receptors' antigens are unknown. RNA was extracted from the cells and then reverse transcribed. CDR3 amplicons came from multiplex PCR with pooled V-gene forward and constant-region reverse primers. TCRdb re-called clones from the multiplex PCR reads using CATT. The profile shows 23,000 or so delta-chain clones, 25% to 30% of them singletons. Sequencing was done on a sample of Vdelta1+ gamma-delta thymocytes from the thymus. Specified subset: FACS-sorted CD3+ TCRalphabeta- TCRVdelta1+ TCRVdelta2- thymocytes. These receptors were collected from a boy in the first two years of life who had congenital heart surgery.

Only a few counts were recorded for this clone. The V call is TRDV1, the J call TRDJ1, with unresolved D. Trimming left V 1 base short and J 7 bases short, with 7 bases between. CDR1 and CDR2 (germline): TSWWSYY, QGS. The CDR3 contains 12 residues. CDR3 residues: CALGERISKLIF. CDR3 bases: TGTGCTCTTGGGGAACGAATAAGTAAACTCATCTTT.

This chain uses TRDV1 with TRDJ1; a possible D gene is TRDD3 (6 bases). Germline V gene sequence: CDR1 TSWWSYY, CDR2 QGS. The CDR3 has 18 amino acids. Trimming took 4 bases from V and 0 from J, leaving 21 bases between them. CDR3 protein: CALGGSYRLGRYTDKLIF. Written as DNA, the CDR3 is TGTGCTCTTGGGGGGTCTTACAGGCTGGGGCGGTACACCGATAAACTCATCTTT.

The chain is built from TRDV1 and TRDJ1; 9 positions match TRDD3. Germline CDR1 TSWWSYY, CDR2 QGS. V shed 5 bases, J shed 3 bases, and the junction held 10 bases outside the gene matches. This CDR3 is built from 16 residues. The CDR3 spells CALGHYVGGYPDKLIF. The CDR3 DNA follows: TGTGCTCTTGGGCACTACGTTGGGGGATATCCCGATAAACTCATCTTT.

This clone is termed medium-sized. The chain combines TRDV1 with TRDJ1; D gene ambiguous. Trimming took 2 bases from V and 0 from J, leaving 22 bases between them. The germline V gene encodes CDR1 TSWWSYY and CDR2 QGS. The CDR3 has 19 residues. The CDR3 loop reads CALGEGSRPVPGYTDKLIF. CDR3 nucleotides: TGTGCTCTTGGGGAAGGTTCCCGCCCCGTTCCAGGGTACACCGATAAACTCATCTTT.

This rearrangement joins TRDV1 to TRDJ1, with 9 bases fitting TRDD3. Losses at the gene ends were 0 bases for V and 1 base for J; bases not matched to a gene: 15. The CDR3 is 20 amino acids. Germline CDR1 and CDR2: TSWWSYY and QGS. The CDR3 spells CALGELGAKGIRISTDKLIF. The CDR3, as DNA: TGTGCTCTTGGGGAACTGGGGGCAAAGGGGATACGCATAAGCACCGATAAACTCATCTTT.

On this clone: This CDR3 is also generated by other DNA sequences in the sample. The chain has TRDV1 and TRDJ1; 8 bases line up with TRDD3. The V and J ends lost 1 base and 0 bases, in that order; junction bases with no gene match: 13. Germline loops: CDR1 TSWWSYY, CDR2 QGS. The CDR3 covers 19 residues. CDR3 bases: TGTGCTCTTGGGGAACGAAGGAAATGGCTGGGGGAATACACCGATAAACTCATCTTT. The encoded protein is CALGERRKWLGEYTDKLIF.

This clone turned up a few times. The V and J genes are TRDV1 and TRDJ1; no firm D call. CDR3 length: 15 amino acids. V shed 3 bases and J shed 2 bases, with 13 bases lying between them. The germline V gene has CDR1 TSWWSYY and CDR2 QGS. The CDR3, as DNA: TGTGCTCTTGGGGATACCCTAACCGATACCGATAAACTCATCTTT. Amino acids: CALGDTLTDTDKLIF.

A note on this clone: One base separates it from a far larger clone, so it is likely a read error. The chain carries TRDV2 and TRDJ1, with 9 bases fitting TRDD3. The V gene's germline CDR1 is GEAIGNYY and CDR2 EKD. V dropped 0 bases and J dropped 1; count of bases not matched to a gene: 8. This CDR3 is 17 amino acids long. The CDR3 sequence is CACDTATGGTCTDKLIF. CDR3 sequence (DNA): TGTGCCTGTGACACCGCTACTGGGGGAACGTGCACCGATAAACTCATCTTT.

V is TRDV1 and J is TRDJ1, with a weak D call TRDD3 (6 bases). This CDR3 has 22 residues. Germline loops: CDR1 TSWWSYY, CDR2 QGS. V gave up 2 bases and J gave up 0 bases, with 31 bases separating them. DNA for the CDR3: TGTGCTCTTGGGGAAAGGAGAGATCGCCCCGGACTGGGAAGGTTGTACACCGATAAACTCATCTTT. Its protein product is CALGERRDRPGLGRLYTDKLIF.

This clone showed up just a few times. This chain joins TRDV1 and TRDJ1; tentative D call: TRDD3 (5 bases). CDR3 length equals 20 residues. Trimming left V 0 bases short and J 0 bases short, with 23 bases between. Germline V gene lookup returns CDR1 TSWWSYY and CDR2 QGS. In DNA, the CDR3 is TGTGCTCTTGGGGAACTTAGGCGATACAGAGGGTCTGGGTACACCGATAAACTCATCTTT. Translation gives CALGELRRYRGSGYTDKLIF.

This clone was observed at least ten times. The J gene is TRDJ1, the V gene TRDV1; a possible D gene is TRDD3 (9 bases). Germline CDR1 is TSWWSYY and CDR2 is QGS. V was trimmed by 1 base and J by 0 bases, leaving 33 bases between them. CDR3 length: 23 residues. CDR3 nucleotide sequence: TGTGCTCTTGGGGAACCCTACTTCCTACCCCAGCTGGGGGATTTAGCGTACACCGATAAACTCATCTTT. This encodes CALGEPYFLPQLGDLAYTDKLIF.

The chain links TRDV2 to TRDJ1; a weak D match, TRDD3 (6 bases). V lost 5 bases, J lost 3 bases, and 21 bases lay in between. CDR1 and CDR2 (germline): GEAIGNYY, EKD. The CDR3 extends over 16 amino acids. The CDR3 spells CACASWGPWGADKLIF. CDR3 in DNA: TGTGCCTGTGCCTCCTGGGGCCCATGGGGGGCCGATAAACTCATCTTT.

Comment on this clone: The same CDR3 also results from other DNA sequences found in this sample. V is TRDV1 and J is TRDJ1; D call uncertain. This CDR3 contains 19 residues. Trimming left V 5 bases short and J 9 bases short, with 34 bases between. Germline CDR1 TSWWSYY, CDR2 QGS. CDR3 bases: TGTGCTCTTGGGAACCCCTCCCCGGGCCAAACAAACGGGGCCCTGGAACTCATCTTT. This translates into CALGNPSPGQTNGALELIF.

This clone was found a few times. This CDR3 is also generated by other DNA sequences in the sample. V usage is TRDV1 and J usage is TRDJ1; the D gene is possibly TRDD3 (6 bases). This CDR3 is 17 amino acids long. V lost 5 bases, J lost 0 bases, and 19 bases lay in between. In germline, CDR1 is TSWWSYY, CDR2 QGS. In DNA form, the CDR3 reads TGTGCTCTTGGGAAGGGTACCGGGGGACCAAACACCGATAAACTCATCTTT. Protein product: CALGKGTGGPNTDKLIF.

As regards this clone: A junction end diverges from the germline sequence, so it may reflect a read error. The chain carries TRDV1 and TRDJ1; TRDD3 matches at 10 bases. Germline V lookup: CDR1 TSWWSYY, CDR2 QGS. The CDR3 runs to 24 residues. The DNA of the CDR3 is TGTGCTCTTGGGGAGCCCTTCCCCCAGCCTCTATACTGGGGGATCTACCCGTACACCGATAGACTCATCTTT. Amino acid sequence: CALGEPFPQPLYWGIYPYTDRLIF.

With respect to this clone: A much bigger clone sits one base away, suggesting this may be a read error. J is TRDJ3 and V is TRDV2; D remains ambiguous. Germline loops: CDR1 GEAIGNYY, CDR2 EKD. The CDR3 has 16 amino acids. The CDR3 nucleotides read TGTGCCTGTGGCACCGTCCTTAAGTGGGACACCCGACAGATGTTTTTC. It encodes CACGTVLKWDTRQMFF.

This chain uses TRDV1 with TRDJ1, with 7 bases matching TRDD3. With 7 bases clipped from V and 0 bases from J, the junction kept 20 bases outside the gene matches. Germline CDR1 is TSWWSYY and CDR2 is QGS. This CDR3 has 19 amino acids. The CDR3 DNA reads TGTGCTCTTGCGCAGAAAGTAGGACCTGGGGGCGACTACACCGATAAACTCATCTTT. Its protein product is CALAQKVGPGGDYTDKLIF.

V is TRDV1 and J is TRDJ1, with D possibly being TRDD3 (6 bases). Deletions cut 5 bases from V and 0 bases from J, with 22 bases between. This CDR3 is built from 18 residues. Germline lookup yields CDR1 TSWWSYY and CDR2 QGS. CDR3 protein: CALGKPSLRGRYTDKLIF. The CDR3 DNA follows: TGTGCTCTTGGGAAACCGAGCCTCAGGGGGAGGTACACCGATAAACTCATCTTT.

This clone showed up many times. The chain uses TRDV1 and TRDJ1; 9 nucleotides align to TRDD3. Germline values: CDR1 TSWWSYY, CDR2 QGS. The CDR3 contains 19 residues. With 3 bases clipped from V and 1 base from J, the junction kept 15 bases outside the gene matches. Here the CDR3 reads CALGEGGIPTGGTTDKLIF. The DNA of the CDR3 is TGTGCTCTTGGGGAGGGAGGGATTCCTACTGGGGGAACCACCGATAAACTCATCTTT.

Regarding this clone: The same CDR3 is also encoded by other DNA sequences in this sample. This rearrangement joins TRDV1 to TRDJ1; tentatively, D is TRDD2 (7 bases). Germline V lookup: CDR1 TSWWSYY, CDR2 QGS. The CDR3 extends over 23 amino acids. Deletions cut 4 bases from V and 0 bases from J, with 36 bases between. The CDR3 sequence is CALGVETGAFLRLLGSYTDKLIF. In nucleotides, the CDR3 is TGTGCTCTTGGGGTCGAGACGGGGGCCTTCCTTCGATTACTGGGATCGTACACCGATAAACTCATCTTT.

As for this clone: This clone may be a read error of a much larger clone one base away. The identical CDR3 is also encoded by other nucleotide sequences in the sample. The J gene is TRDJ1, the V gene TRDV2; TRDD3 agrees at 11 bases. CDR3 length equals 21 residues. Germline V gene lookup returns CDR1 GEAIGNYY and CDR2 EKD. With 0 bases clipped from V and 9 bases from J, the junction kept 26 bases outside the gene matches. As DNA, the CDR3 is TGTGCCTGTGACACCCCAGATCCGCTTCAAGTCTGGGGGATACTGTTTGAGGAACTCATCTTT. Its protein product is CACDTPDPLQVWGILFEELIF.